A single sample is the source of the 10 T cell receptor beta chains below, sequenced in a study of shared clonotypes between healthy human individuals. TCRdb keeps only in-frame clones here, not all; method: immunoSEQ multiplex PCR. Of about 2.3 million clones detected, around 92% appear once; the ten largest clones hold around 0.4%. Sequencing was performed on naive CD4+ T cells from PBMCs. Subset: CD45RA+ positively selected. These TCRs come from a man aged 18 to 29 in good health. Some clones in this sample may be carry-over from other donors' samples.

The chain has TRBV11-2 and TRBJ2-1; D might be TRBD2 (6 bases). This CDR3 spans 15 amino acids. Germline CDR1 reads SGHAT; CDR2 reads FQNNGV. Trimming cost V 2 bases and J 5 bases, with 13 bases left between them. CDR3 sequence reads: CASSLLWERDNEQFF. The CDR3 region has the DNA TGTGCCAGCAGCTTACTTTGGGAGCGGGACAATGAGCAGTTCTTC.

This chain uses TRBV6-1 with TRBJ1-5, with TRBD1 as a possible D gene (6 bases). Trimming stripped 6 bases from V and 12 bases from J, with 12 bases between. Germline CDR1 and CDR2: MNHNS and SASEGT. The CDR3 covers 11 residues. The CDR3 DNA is TGTGCCAGCAGCGAGGGGGGGTTCCAGCATTTT. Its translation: CASSEGGFQHF.

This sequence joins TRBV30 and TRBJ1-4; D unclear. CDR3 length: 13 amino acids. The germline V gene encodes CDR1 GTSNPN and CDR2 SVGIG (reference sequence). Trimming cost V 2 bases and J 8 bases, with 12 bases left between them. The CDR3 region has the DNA TGTGCCTGGAGTTCCGGGGTCATGGAAAAACTGTTTTTT. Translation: CAWSSGVMEKLFF.

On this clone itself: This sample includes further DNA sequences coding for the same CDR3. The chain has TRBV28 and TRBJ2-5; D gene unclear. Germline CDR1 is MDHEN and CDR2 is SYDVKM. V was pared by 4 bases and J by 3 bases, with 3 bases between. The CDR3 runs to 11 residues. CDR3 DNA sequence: TGTGCCAGCAGTTCTGAAGAGACCCAGTACTTC. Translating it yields CASSSEETQYF.

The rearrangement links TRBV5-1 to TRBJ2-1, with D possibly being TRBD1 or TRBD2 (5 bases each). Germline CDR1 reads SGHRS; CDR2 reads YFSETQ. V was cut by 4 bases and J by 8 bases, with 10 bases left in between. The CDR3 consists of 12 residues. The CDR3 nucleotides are TGCGCCAGCAGCCTGGGGGATTATGAGCAGTTCTTC. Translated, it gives CASSLGDYEQFF.

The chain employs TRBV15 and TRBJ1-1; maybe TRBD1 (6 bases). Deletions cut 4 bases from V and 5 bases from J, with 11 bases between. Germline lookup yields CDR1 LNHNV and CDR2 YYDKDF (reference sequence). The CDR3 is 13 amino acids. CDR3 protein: CATSISRGTEAFF. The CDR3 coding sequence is TGTGCCACCAGCATATCCAGGGGAACTGAAGCTTTCTTT.

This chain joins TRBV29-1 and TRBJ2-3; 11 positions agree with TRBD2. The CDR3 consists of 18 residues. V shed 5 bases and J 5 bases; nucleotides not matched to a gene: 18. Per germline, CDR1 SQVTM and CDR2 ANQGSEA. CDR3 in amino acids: CSVQRGSRTSGSEDTQYF. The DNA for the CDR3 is TGCAGCGTTCAACGGGGCAGCCGAACTAGCGGGAGTGAAGATACGCAGTATTTT.

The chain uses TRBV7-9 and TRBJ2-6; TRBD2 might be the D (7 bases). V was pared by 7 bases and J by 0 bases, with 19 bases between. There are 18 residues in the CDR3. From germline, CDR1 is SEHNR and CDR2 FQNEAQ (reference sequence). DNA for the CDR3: TGTGCCAGCACTAAATCGGGGGGCCCAAGCTCTGGGGCCAACGTCCTGACTTTC. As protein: CASTKSGGPSSGANVLTF.

In nucleotides, the CDR3 is TGTGCCAGCAGTTTCCGGCAGGGGGCAAACACTGAAGCTTTCTTT. Its translation is CASSFRQGANTEAFF. The chain employs TRBV6-1 and TRBJ1-1, with 8 bases fitting TRBD1. Trimming at V came to 5 bases and at J to 2 bases, leaving 7 bases not matched to a gene. This CDR3 has 15 residues. Looked up from germline, CDR1 is MNHNS and CDR2 is SASEGT.

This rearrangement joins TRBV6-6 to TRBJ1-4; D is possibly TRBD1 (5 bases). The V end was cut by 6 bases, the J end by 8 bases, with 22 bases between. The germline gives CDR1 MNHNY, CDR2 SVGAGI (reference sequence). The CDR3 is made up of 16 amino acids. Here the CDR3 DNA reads TGTGCCAGCAGGTCCCTCAGAGGGGCTCCGGTCGAAAAACTGTTTTTT. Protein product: CASRSLRGAPVEKLFF.